Shown below are 3 T cell receptor beta chains from a single sample sequenced in a study of blood T cells in healthy people across ages. Together with a sample-barcoded 5' primer, a J-beta primer mix was included in a second PCR lasting about 6 to 12 cycles. TCRdb ran MiXCR on the 5' RACE reads and lists one entry per CDR3 protein. The data hold about 640,000 distinct CDR3 sequences, with 58% observed a single time. The source material was blood. These receptors all come from a man aged 55 to 70 in good health.

The chain has TRBV4-1 and TRBJ1-2; the D gene is possibly TRBD1 (5 bases). V was shortened by 0 bases and J by 3 bases, with 11 bases between the two germline ends. CDR1 is MGHRA and CDR2 is YSYEKL in the germline V gene. There are 15 residues in the CDR3. The CDR3, as DNA: TGCGCCAGCAGCCAAGAGCTAGGGACCTACTATGGCTACACCTTC. This encodes CASSQELGTYYGYTF.

The gene calls are TRBV4-2 and TRBJ2-3; TRBD2 agrees at 9 bases. V lost 3 bases and J lost 6; bases outside the gene matches: 13. CDR3 length equals 17 residues. Germline V gene sequence: CDR1 LGHNA, CDR2 YNFKEQ. This CDR3 is CASSHERTRGGRDTQYF. The DNA of the CDR3 is TGTGCCAGCAGCCATGAGAGAACGCGGGGGGGCCGGGATACGCAGTATTTT.

This clonotype was found once. The J gene is TRBJ1-2, the V gene TRBV6-5; TRBD1 aligns across 9 bases. The CDR3 extends over 15 amino acids. Germline V gene sequence: CDR1 MNHEY, CDR2 SVGAGI. V shed 5 bases and J 5 bases; nucleotides not matched to a gene: 9. CDR3 in amino acids: CASSDPGQGLYGYTF. The DNA of the CDR3 is TGTGCCAGCAGTGACCCGGGACAGGGACTATATGGCTACACCTTC.